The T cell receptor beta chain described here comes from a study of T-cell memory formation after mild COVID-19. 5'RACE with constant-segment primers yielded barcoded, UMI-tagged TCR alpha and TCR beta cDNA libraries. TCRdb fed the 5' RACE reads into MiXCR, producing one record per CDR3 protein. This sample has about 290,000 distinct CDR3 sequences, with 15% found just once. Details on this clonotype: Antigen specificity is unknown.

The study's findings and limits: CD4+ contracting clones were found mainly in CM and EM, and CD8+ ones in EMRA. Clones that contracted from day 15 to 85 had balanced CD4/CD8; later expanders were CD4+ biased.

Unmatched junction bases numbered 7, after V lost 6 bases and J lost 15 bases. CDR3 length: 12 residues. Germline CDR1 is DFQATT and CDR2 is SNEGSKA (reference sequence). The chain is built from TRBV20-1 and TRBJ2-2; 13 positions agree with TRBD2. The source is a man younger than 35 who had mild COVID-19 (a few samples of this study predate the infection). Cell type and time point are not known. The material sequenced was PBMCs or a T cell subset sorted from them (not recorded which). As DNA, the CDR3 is TGCAGTGCCAGGACTAGCGGGGGAAGGTTGTTTTTT. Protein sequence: CSARTSGGRLFF.